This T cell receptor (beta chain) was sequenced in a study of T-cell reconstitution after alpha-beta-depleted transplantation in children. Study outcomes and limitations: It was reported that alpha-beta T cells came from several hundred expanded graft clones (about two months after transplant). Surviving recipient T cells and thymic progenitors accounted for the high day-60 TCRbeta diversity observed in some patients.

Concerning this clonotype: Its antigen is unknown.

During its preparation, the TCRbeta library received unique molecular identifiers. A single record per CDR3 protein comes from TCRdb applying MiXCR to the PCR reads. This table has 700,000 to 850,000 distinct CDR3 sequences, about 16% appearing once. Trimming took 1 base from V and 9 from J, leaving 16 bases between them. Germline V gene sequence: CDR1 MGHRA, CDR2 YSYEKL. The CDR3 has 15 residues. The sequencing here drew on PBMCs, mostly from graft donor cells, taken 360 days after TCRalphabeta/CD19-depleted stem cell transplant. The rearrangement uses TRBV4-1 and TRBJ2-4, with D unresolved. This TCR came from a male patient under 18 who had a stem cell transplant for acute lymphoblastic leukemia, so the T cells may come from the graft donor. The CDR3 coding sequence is TGCGCCAGCAGCCAAGGAGGATCCAAATATGGCATTCAGTACTTC. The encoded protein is CASSQGGSKYGIQYF.